This TCR beta chain was obtained from a study of blood T cell repertoires in COVID-19 (TCRdb year 2020). Context from the whole study: Collaborator samples came from the United States, Italy and Spain and covered acute and convalescent phases of COVID-19. Samples were obtained from the ongoing ImmuneRACE study (first 160 participants) and from over a thousand subjects provided by 6 global collaborators. Subjects who had been exposed to COVID-19, were actively infected with it, or had recovered from it provided the deeply sampled blood TCRbeta repertoires that made up the dataset. The repertoires were made available in a free public database intended to serve as a resource for research on the immune response to SARS-CoV-2. The prospective study material was composed of cDNA or gDNA derived from T cells, B-cell-depleted T cells, or PBMCs. A de-identified subject ID, COVID-19 status, age in years and sex were almost always included in the sample metadata. Where available, HLA class I and class II types were obtained from metadata supplied by the sample provider rather than from assay-based typing.

Notes on this clone: Its antigen is not yet known. Base qualities are missing; no much larger clone stands one base away.

Each collaborating institution followed its own protocols to collect whole blood in K2EDTA tubes. Collaborator samples were shipped for TCRbeta analysis as frozen whole blood, isolated PBMCs, or DNA extracted from either sample type. The immunoSEQ Assay, a bias-controlled multiplex PCR, was used to amplify TCRbeta CDR3 regions from genomic DNA. The study's processing was this. The number of nucleated cells in each sample was estimated from the amplification of reference gene primers within the assay. Sequence reads were collapsed and filtered to measure the absolute abundance of every unique TCRbeta CDR3 rearrangement. For each sample, productive Simpson clonality was calculated as the square root of Simpson's diversity index across productive rearrangements. TCRdb stores this immuneACCESS table with in-frame sequences only. Part of the clones is absent; in the studies checked, under half of the shortfall reflects unresolved V genes, and no reason is known for the rest. From that table come the V and J calls and clone size; the DNA was used to work out D and trimming. The sample table lists 250,000 or so clones, around four fifths of them with a count of one. The leading ten clones occupy more than 6% of the sample.

Paper-wide results and their limitations: The amount of clinical and demographic metadata varied by source and participant and was provided uncurated.

CDR1 SGHTA and CDR2 FQGNSA were looked up in the germline V gene. Relative to germline, V is 3 bases shorter and J is 11 bases shorter, with 14 bases between their ends. The CDR3 contains 13 residues, cysteine and phenylalanine counted. Only the CDR3 region is kept as DNA, spanning 39 bases read in frame from base 1. This receptor chain uses TRBV7-2 and TRBJ1-5; the best D guess is TRBD1, with 5 bases matching. This receptor was identified in a woman aged 55-70 years with active or convalescent COVID-19. The sample taken for sequencing was peripheral blood. The DNA is as follows: TGTGCCAGCAGCTTTGGCAGGGCTACGGCCCAGCATTTT. Its product reads: CASSFGRATAQHF.